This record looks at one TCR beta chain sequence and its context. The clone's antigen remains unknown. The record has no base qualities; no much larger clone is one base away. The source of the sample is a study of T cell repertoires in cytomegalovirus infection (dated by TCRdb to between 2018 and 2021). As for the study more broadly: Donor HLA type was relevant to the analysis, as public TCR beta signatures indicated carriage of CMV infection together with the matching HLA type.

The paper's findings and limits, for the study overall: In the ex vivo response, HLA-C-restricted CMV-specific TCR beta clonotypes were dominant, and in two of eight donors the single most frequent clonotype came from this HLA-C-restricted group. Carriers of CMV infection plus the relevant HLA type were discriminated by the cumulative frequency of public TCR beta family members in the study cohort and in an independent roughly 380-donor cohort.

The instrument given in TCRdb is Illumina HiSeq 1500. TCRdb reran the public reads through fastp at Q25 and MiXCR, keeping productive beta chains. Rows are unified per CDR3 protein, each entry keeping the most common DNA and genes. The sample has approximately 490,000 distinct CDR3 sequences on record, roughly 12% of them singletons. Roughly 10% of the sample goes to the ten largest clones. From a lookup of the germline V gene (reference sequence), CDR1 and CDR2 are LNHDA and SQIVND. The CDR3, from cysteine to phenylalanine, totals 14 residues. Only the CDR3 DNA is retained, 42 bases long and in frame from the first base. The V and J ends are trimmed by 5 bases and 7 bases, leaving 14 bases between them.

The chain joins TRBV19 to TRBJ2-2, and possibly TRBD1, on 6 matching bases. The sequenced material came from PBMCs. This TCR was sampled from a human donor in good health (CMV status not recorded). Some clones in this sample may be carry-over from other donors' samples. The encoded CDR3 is CASSWQGTGGELFF. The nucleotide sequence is TGTGCCAGTAGTTGGCAGGGGACCGGCGGGGAGCTGTTTTTT.